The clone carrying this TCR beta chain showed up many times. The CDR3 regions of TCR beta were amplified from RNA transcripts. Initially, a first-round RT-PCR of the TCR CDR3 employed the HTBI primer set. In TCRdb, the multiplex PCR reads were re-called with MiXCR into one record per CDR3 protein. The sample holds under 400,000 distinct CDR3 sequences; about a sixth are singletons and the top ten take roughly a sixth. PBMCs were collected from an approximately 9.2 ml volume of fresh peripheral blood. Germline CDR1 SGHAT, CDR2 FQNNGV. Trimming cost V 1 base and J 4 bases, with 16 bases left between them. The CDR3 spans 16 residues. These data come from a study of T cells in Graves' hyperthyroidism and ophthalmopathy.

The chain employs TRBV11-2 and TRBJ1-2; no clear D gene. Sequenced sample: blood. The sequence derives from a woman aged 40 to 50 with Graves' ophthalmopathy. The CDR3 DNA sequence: TGTGCCAGCAGCTTAGTTTTGGGCTCGAGGAGCTATGGCTACACCTTC. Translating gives CASSLVLGSRSYGYTF.